Detailed here is one T cell receptor beta chain. Its antigen is not known. The data belong to a study of regulatory T cells in long-lasting Graves disease. General observations from the study: Persistent-disease Graves' patients showed less TCR diversity than new cases.

Documented time point: persistent/refractory GD, antithyroid drugs over 5 years with positive TRAb. Extracted RNA from PBMCs served as the source of the TCR library. To make TCR beta libraries, researchers used iRepertoire HTBI primers and Arm-PCR of CDR3 regions. TCRdb reprocessed the multiplex PCR reads with MiXCR, giving one entry per CDR3 protein. This table holds about 470,000 distinct CDR3 sequences, roughly a fifth found once. CDR1 and CDR2 from the germline V gene are SQVTM and ANQGSEA. There are 11 residues in the CDR3. Trimming shortened V by 5 bases and J by 6 bases, and 11 bases separated the two germline ends.

The TCR sequence derives from a female donor with Graves disease. Material: peripheral blood mononuclear cells (PBMCs), obtained when the disease was refractory, from a patient treated with antithyroid drugs. The J gene is TRBJ2-7, the V gene TRBV29-1; no clear D gene. The CDR3, as DNA: TGCAGCGTTCACAACACCGGCGAGCAGTACTTC. It translates to CSVHNTGEQYF.